These 5 T cell receptor beta chains originate from one sample sequenced in a study of T cell responses to AZD1222 COVID-19 vaccine. Clones were read by immunoSEQ multiplex PCR, and TCRdb kept only the in-frame ones, dropping some. The sample yields 130,000 to 150,000 clones, around 93% seen once. This sample comprised peripheral blood, obtained on day 0 of AZD1222 vaccination. The origin of the receptors is an adult in good health.

J is TRBJ2-1 and V is TRBV9, with D possibly being TRBD2 (5 bases). Trimming took 4 bases from V and 0 from J, leaving 14 bases between them. This CDR3 has 16 amino acids. Per the germline V gene, CDR1 is SGDLS and CDR2 is YYNGEE. In DNA, the CDR3 is TGTGCCAGCAGCTCCACGACGGGAAGCTCCTACAATGAGCAGTTCTTC. Its translation: CASSSTTGSSYNEQFF.

This rearrangement joins TRBV30 to TRBJ2-1, with D tentatively TRBD2 (6 bases). CDR1 GTSNPN and CDR2 SVGIG come from the germline V gene (reference sequence). Trimming removed 1 base at V and 9 bases at J, with 7 bases between. This CDR3 has 11 residues. CDR3 nucleotide sequence: TGTGCCTGGAGTGCGGGAGTTGAGCAGTTCTTC. This codes for CAWSAGVEQFF.

The chain uses TRBV3-1 (or the pseudogene TRBV3-2) and TRBJ2-7; possibly TRBD1 or TRBD2 for D (5 bases each). The CDR3 runs 14 residues. CDR1 LGHDT and CDR2 YNNKEL come from the germline V gene (reference sequence). The V end was cut by 3 bases, the J end by 5 bases, with 14 bases between. The CDR3 sequence: CASSQTAGRDEQYF. Here the CDR3 DNA reads TGTGCCAGCAGCCAGACTGCAGGGAGAGACGAGCAGTACTTC.

This clone was seen once. The chain has TRBV5-6 and TRBJ1-2, with 7 bases lining up with TRBD1. The CDR3 is 17 residues long. Germline CDR1 is SGHDT and CDR2 is YYEEEE. Trimming removed 0 bases from V and 2 bases from J; junction bases left unmatched: 10. The DNA of the CDR3 is TGTGCCAGCAGCTTGGTATGGAGGACAGGATTCAACTATGGCTACACCTTC. This codes for CASSLVWRTGFNYGYTF.

The CDR3 loop is CASSSIGGGAISYEQYF. The CDR3 DNA reads TGTGCCAGCAGCTCCATCGGAGGGGGAGCCATCTCCTACGAGCAGTACTTC. This chain uses TRBV7-9 with TRBJ2-7; D may match TRBD1 or TRBD2 (6 bases each). V lost 4 bases and J lost 0, with 19 bases in between. This CDR3 has 17 residues. Germline CDR1 reads SEHNR; CDR2 reads FQNEAQ (reference sequence).